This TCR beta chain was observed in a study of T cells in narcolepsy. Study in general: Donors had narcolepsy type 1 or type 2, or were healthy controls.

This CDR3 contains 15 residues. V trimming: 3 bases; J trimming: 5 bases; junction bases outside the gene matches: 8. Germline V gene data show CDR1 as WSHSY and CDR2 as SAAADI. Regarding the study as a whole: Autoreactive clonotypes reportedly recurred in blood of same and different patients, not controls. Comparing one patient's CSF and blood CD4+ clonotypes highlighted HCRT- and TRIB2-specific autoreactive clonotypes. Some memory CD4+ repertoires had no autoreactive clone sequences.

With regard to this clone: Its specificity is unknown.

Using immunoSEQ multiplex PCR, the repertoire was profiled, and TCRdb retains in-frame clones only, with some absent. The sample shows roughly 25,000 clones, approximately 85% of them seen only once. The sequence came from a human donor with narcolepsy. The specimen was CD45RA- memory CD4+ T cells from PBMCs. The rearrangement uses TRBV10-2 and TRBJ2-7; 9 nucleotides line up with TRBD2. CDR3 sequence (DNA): TGCGCCAGCAGTGAATTGGCGGGAGGGAGCCACGAGCAGTACTTC. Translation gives CASSELAGGSHEQYF.